The T cell receptor (beta chain) described here comes from a study of blood T cells in healthy people across ages (dated by TCRdb to the mid-2010s). For the wider study: In model experiments, template switching captured about one uniquely barcoded TCR beta cDNA molecule for every two T cells. Age-related changes in TCR beta repertoire diversity were measured in the study by deep sequencing normalized with unique cDNA molecular identifiers. Four age groups were formed from the donors: young (average roughly 15 years), middle-aged (more than 35), aged (62) and long-lived (approximately 78). The study analyzed two additional independent replicas of 1 million unique cDNA reads from the same blood draw for two donors, one aged 18 to 30 and one aged 80 or older. General conclusions and limits of the study: Estimates of total diversity from one million sequenced T cells were regarded as lower bounds and underestimates. A strong correlation was found between observed TCR beta diversity and the percentage of naive T cells measured by flow cytometry. Observed TCR beta diversity per million T cells fell roughly linearly with age, and a significant reduction was already apparent by age around 40. The CMV infection status of donors was not known, potentially confounding age-related changes in expanded clonotypes. Since profiling was done on bulk unsorted PBMCs, naive and antigen-experienced compartments could not be conclusively compared. Compared with the aged group, the long-lived group had more naive CD4+ T cells, fewer expanded clones and increased TCR diversity, a pattern suggesting age selection.

The CDR3 contains 14 residues, cysteine and phenylalanine counted. The CDR3 DNA has 42 bases and is translated from base 1. CDR1 and CDR2 (SGHTA, FQGNSA) derive from the germline V gene. V loses 5 bases of germline sequence and J loses 1 base, and the interval between the two ends is 11 bases. The roughly 39 donors, aged about 6 to 100 years, were systemically healthy Caucasian individuals from Russia. Around 10 milliliters of peripheral blood were collected from each donor into EDTA-treated Vacutainer tubes. Ficoll-Paque density-gradient centrifugation was used to isolate PBMCs, with at least 7 million per sample. Total RNA was extracted from PBMCs with Trizol reagent, with at least 5 micrograms obtained per sample. For every donor, an aliquot of PBMCs went through flow cytometry to measure the percentages of naive CD45RAhigh/CD27high T cells. This clonotype was picked up a small number of times. The antigen this receptor binds is unknown. No clone much larger than this one lies a single base away; base qualities are absent.

The library was produced with 5' RACE. This sample was sequenced with an Illumina HiSeq 2500. A second PCR of about 6 to 11 cycles was run with a J-beta primer mix and a sample-barcoded 5' primer. Each TCR beta cDNA molecule received a unique molecular identifier from a template-switch 5' adaptor carrying 12 random nucleotides. Each sample yielded at least 3 million CDR3-containing paired-end reads. First-strand cDNA synthesis was performed from all RNA using the Mint cDNA synthesis kit, with priming by a TRBC-specific oligonucleotide. All cDNA was treated with uracil-DNA glycosylase and then went through a first 18-cycle PCR with the universal primers M1SS and BC2_uni_R. On the study's bioinformatics: For normalization, 1 million high-quality reads, each with a distinct molecular identifier, were randomly selected from each sample. Reads sharing molecular identifiers were discarded rather than binned into consensus sequences. MiTCR, run with a Q25 quality threshold and the strictest error-elimination algorithm, handled CDR3 identification, clonotype clustering and error correction. A nonparametric unseen species model with Euler transformation was used to estimate a lower bound on total TCR beta diversity. The public reads were reanalyzed by TCRdb: fastp trimming at Q25, MiXCR alignment, in-frame beta chains only. Merged by CDR3 protein, the rows form single entries marked with the most common genes and DNA. TCRdb's processing, not the authors' own work, is the source of the V and J calls. The sample yields about 720,000 distinct CDR3 sequences; 25% were counted once. Roughly 3.5% of the sample is in the top ten clones.

The same data also contributed to another study, on T cells of mothers and their children. As that second study puts it: Nine systemically healthy Caucasian individuals, comprising three mothers and their six children, were included as donors. cDNA synthesis used all of the extracted RNA, with around 1.5 ug of RNA in each 15 ul reaction. Sample barcodes and 2-4 random nucleotides were added via the M1S primer in the second PCR. More than 9 million TCR beta CDR3 reads were obtained from each mother, and 2.5 million to 3 million reads were obtained from each child. In both related and unrelated pairs, thymic selection shapes the output of TCR recombination in a similar way, with inherited differences having only a minor effect. Normalized repertoire overlap was always found to be slightly, but never significantly, higher in related mother-child pairs than in unrelated mother-child pairs. With a sensitivity of about 100 clones per million clonotypes, no persistent microchimeric T cell clones were detected. Deep NGS was used in the study to compare the TCR beta repertoires of mothers and children and to look for features that separate related mother-child pairs from unrelated individuals. Mothers averaged approximately 41 +/- 4 years of age and children averaged around 10 +/- 4 years. Libraries were sequenced on Illumina HiSeq 2000 with 100+100 nt paired-end reads after adapter ligation with NEBNext reagents. To avoid cross-contamination, the mother libraries and the child libraries were prepared a month apart and sequenced in separate runs. For each donor, somewhere between about 450,000 and 2,200,000 distinct TCR beta clonotypes were identified. Naive TCR beta clonotypes were estimated from low-frequency clonotypes matched to each donor's FACS-determined naive share, without sorting.

Material: blood. The receptor comes from a boy aged 5 to 17 in good health. The sequence is built from TRBV7-2 and TRBJ2-5, with TRBD2 as a weak D call on 5 bases. The sequenced DNA: TGTGCCAGCAGCCCGGACTTGGTCCAAGAGACCCAGTACTTC. Its translation reads: CASSPDLVQETQYF.